This T cell receptor beta chain is drawn from a study of blood T cell repertoires in COVID-19. TCRdb's table, derived via immunoSEQ multiplex PCR, lists solely in-frame clones and lacks some. The sample has about 140,000 clones, about 80% seen once. This CDR3 has 14 amino acids. Germline CDR1 SGDLS, CDR2 YYNGEE. With 1 base removed from V and 0 bases from J, the gap between germline ends came to 7 bases. This receptor was obtained from a woman aged 60 to 75 with acute or convalescent COVID-19. The sequenced material came from peripheral blood. V usage is TRBV9 and J usage is TRBJ1-2, with unresolved D. The CDR3 sequence is CASSVQASNYGYTF. As DNA, the CDR3 is TGTGCCAGCAGCGTACAGGCCTCTAACTATGGCTACACCTTC.